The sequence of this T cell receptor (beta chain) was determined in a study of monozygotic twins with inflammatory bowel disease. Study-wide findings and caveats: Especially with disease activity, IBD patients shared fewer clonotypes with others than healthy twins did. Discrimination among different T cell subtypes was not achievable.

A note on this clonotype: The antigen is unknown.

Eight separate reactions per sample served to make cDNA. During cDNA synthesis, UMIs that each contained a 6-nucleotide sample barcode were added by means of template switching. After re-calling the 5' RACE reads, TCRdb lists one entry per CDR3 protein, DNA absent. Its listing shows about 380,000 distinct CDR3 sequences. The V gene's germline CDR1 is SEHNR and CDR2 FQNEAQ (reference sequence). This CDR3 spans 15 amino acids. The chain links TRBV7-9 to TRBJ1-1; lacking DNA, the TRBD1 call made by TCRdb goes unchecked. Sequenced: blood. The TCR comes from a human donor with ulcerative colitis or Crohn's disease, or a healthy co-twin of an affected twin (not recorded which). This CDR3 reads CASSSRQGPNTEAFF.